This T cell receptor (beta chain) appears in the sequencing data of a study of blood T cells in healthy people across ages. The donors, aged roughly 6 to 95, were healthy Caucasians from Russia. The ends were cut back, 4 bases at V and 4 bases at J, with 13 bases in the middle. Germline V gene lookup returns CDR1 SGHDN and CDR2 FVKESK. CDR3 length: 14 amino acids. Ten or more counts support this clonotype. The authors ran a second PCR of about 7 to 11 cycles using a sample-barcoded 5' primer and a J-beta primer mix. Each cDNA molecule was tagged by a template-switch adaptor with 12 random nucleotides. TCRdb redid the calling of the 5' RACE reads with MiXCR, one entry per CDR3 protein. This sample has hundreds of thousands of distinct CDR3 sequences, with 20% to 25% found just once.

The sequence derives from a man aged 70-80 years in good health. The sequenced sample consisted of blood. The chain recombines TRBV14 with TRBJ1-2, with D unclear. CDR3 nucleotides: TGTGCCAGCAGCCGAGGAGGGTCTGGCTATGGCTACACCTTC. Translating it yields CASSRGGSGYGYTF.